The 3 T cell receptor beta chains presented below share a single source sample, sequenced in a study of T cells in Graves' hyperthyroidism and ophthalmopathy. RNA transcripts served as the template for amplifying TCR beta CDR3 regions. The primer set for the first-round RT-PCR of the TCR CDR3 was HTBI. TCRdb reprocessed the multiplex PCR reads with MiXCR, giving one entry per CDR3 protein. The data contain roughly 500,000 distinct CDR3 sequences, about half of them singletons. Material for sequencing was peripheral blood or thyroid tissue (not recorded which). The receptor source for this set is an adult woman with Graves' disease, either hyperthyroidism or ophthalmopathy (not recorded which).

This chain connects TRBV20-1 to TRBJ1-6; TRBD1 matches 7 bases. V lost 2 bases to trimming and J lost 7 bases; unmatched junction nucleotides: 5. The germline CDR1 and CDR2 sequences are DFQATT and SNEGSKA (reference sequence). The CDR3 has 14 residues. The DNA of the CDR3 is TGCAGTGCTAGACCGACAGGGATGAATTCACCCCTCCACTTT. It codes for CSARPTGMNSPLHF.

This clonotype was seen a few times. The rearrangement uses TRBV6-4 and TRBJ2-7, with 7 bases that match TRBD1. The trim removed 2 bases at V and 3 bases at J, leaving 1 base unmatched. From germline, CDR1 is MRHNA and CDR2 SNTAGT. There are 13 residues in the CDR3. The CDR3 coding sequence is TGTGCCAGCAGTGACCGGGACAGCTACGAGCAGTACTTC. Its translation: CASSDRDSYEQYF.

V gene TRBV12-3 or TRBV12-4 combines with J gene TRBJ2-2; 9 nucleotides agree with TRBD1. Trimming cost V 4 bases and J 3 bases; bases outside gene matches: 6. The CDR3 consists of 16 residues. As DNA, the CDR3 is TGTGCCAGCAGTTGGCCGGGACAGGGCGACACCGGGGAGCTGTTTTTT. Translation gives CASSWPGQGDTGELFF.